The entry below gives a single TCR beta chain sequence along with its context. Its antigen is currently unknown. Specified treatment: approximately nine-day PBMC culture with coronavirus spike peptide pools or control peptides (ViraFEST assay). V lost 0 bases, J lost 3 bases, and 11 bases lay in between. This CDR3 contains 15 residues. Germline CDR1 reads SGHVS; CDR2 reads FQNEAQ. The sample belongs to a study of vaccination and CD4 T cells after COVID-19. On the study more broadly: Collection of post-COVID samples occurred a median about 100 days after diagnosis, spanning a range of 35 to 161. Overlapping peptides covering the spike proteins of SARS-CoV-2, HCoV-NL63, HCoV-OC43 and HCoV-229E were added to stimulate cells.

Regarding the study as a whole: It was found that, in convalescent patients, 304 of 307 vaccine-specific clones were spike mono-reactive.

Sequence data for DNA of cultured CD4+ T cells were generated by the Oncomine TCR Beta short-read assay. Someone extracted genomic DNA from cultured CD4+ T cells. Using its own MiXCR run on the PCR reads, TCRdb lists one record per CDR3 protein. The sample consists of approximately 12,000 distinct CDR3 sequences, roughly 57% of them appearing once. Sequenced here: CD4+ T cells from blood, cultured in vitro, sampled before SARS-CoV-2 vaccination. The receptor's source is a human donor who had recovered from COVID-19. This chain links TRBV7-8 with TRBJ1-2; D is perhaps TRBD1 (5 bases). The CDR3: CASSLATDIHYGYTF. CDR3 DNA sequence: TGTGCCAGCAGCTTAGCGACAGATATCCACTATGGCTACACCTTC.